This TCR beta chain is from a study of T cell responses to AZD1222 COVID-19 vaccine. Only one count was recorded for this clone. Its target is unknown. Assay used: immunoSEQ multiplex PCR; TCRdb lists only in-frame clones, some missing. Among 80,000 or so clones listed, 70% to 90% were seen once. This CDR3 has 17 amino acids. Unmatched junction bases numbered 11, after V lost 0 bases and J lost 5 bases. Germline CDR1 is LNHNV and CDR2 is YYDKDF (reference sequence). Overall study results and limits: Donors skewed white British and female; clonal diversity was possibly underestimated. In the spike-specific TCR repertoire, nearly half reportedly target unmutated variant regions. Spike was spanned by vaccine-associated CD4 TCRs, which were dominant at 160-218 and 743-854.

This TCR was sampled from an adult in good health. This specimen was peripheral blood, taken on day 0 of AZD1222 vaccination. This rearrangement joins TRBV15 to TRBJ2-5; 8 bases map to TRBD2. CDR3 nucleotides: TGTGCCACCAGCAGAGATCTTGCGGGAGGAGGTGCTGAGACCCAGTACTTC. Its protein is CATSRDLAGGGAETQYF.